This T cell receptor beta chain was identified in a study of blood T cell repertoires in COVID-19. Overall study: T cells, B-cell-depleted T cells, or PBMCs supplied cDNA or gDNA.

TCRdb's copy holds only in-frame clones and misses some; the assay was immunoSEQ multiplex PCR. Of fewer than 350,000 clones in the sample, approximately 91% were seen once. Those enrolled, adults aged roughly 18 to 89 years, came from 25 or so US areas. Trimming took off 1 base at V and 0 bases at J, with 16 bases between the two ends. This CDR3 comprises 18 residues. Per the germline V gene, CDR1 is SEHNR and CDR2 is FQNEAQ (reference sequence). This receptor was obtained from a woman aged 40 to 50 with acute COVID-19. The chain uses TRBV7-9 and TRBJ1-5; possible D gene TRBD1, 6 bases. The specimen was PBMCs or T cells enriched from blood (not recorded which). The CDR3, as DNA: TGTGCCAGCAGCTTAGGAGGGCAGGACAGTGCTAGCAATCAGCCCCAGCATTTT. Its translation is CASSLGGQDSASNQPQHF.